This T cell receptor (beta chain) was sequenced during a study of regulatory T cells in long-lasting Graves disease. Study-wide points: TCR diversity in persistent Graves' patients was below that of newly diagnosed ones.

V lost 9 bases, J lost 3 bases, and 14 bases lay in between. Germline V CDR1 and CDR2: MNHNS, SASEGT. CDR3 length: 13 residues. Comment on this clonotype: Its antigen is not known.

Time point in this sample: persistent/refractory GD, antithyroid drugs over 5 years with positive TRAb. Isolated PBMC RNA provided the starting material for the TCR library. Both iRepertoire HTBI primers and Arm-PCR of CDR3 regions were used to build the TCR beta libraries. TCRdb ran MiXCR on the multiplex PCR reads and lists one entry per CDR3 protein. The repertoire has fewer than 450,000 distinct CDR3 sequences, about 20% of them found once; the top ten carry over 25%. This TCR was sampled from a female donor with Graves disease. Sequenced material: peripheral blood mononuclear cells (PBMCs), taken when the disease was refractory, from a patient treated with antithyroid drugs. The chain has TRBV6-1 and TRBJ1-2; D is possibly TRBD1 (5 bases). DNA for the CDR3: TGTGCCAGTCGGCGGGGCGCAGACTATGGCTACACCTTC. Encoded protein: CASRRGADYGYTF.